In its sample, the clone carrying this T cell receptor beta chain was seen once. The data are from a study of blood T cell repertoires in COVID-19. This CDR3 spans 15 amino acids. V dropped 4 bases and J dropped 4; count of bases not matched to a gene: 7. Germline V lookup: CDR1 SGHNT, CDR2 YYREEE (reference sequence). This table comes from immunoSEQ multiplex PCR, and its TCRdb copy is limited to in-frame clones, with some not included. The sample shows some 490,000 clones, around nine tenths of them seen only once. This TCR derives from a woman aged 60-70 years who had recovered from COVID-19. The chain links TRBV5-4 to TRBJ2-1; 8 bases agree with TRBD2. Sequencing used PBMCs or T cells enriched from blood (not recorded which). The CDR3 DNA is TGTGCCAGCAGCCCCGGGGGGGCCGGTTACAATGAGCAGTTCTTC. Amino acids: CASSPGGAGYNEQFF.